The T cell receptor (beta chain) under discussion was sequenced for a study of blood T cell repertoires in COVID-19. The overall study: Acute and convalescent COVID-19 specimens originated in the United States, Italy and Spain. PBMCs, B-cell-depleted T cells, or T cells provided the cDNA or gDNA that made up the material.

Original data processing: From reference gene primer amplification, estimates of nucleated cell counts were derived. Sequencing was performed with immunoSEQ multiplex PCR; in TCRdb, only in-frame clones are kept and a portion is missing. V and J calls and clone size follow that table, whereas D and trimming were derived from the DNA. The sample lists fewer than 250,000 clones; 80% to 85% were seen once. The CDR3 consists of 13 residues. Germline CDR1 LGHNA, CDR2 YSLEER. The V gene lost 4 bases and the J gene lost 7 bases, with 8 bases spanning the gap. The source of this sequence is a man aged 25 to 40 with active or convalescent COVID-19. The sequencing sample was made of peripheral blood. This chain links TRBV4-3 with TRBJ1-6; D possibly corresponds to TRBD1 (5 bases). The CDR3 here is CASSLRQNSPLHF. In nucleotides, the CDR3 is TGCGCCAGCAGCCTGCGACAGAATTCACCCCTCCACTTT.